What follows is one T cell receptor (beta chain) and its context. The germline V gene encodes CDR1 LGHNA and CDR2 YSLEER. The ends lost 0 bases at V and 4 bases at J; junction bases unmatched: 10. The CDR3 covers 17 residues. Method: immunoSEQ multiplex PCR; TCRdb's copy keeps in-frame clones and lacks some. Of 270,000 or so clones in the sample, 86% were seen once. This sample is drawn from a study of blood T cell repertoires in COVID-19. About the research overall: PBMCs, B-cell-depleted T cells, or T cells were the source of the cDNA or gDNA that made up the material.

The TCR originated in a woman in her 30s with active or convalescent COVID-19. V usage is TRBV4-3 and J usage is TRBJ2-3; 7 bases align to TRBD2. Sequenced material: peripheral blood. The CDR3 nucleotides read TGCGCCAGCAGCCAAGATGTCCCGGGGGGAGGGTCAGATACGCAGTATTTT. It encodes CASSQDVPGGGSDTQYF.